A single sample is the source of the 4 T cell receptor beta chains below, sequenced in a study of vaccination effects on CD4 cells after COVID-19. Assay used: immunoSEQ multiplex PCR; TCRdb lists only in-frame clones, some missing. The table has tens of thousands of clones, 74% seen once. What these receptors recognize is not known. Prior to sequencing, the ViraFEST assay stimulated PBMC with viral peptide pools, which expanded the antigen-specific CD4+ T cells. Once cultured for around 11 days, the cells underwent separation to obtain CD4+ T cells. BNT162b2 vaccine or mRNA-1273 vaccine was given to participants in two doses. Sequenced here: CD4+ T cells from PBMCs cultured with HCoV-229E spike peptides, sampled after COVID-19 vaccination. These receptors were taken from a human donor who received a COVID-19 vaccine.

This chain connects TRBV29-1 to TRBJ2-1, with D possibly being TRBD1 or TRBD2 (6 bases each). Per the germline V gene, CDR1 is SQVTM and CDR2 is ANQGSEA. This CDR3 is built from 16 residues. The V gene lost 0 bases and the J gene lost 0 bases, with 12 bases spanning the gap. This CDR3 reads CSVEEGAGSSYNEQFF. The CDR3 DNA reads as TGCAGCGTTGAAGAGGGGGCGGGGAGCTCCTACAATGAGCAGTTCTTC.

The V and J genes are TRBV21-1 and TRBJ1-6. TRBV21-1 is noted as a pseudogene. This CDR3 region has 17 residues. The CDR3 reads CASSKGEGRAYNSPLHF. CDR3 DNA: TGTGCCAGCAGCAAAGGGGAAGGGAGGGCCTATAATTCACCCCTCCACTTT.

The chain uses TRBV7-2 and TRBJ1-2; 10 bases are shared with TRBD1. The CDR3 length is 15 residues. The V and J ends lost 6 bases and 7 bases, in that order; junction bases with no gene match: 11. CDR1 and CDR2 from the germline V gene are SGHTA and FQGNSA. In DNA form, the CDR3 reads TGTGCCAGCAGTACGCCGGGACAGGGGTTCAGTGGCTACACCTTC. Residues: CASSTPGQGFSGYTF.

This chain joins TRBV4-1 and TRBJ2-4, with D tentatively TRBD2 (6 bases). Germline assignment: CDR1 MGHRA and CDR2 YSYEKL. V was shortened by 4 bases and J by 4 bases, with 17 bases between the two germline ends. This CDR3 has 16 residues. This CDR3 is CASSLFLGGTKNIQYF. CDR3 in DNA: TGCGCCAGCAGCCTATTTTTGGGGGGAACTAAAAACATTCAGTACTTC.